This TCR beta chain was identified in a study of neurological immune-mediated disorders. A few counts support this clonotype. The authors made cDNA by 5'RACE with 10-nucleotide random UMIs. Using its own MiXCR run on the 5' RACE reads, TCRdb lists one record per CDR3 protein. The table has tens of thousands of distinct CDR3 sequences, approximately 6% seen once. Sequenced: CD4+ T cells from blood. The origin of this receptor is a woman aged 45-65 years in good health.

The CDR3 DNA follows: TGCGCCAGCAGTGAGGGGCCGCTGGATGAGCAGTTCTTC. Its translation: CASSEGPLDEQFF. This chain connects TRBV10-1 to TRBJ2-1; D is unclear. This CDR3 contains 13 residues. Germline CDR1 WNHNN, CDR2 SYGVQD (reference sequence). V dropped 2 bases and J dropped 8 bases, with 10 bases sitting between them.